This is a list of T cell receptor beta chains from one sample in a study of T cell responses to AZD1222 COVID-19 vaccine. Clones were read by immunoSEQ multiplex PCR, and TCRdb kept only the in-frame ones, dropping some. The table includes around 110,000 clones, around 90% detected once. The specimen was peripheral blood, collected 28 days after the second AZD1222 dose. The receptor set was obtained from an adult who received the AZD1222 COVID-19 vaccine. Each CDR3 is given with its conserved first and last residue. A D gene is named only where the DNA matches it firmly. Rows give clone size only sometimes, using once, few, many, or a class for an expanded clone.

CDR3 length: 15
J gene: TRBJ2-1
clone size: NA
V gene: TRBV11-3
D gene: TRBD1
CDR3 DNA: TGTGCCAGCAGCCACAGACAGGGGGCGATAGATGAGCAGTTCTTC
CDR3 protein: CASSHRQGAIDEQFF

CDR3 length: 14
J gene: TRBJ2-5
clone size: NA
V gene: TRBV14
D gene: NA
CDR3 DNA: TGTGCCAGCAGTCCCGGGGCAGCAAGGGAGACCCAGTACTTC
CDR3 protein: CASSPGAARETQYF

CDR3 length: 13
J gene: TRBJ1-5
clone size: NA
V gene: TRBV5-1
D gene: NA
CDR3 DNA: TGCGCCAGCAGCTTGGACGCAGGTCAGCCCCAGCATTTT
CDR3 protein: CASSLDAGQPQHF

CDR3 length: 15
J gene: TRBJ1-1
clone size: NA
V gene: TRBV9
D gene: NA
CDR3 DNA: TGTGCCAGCAGCGGACCCCTACGCAGGAACACTGAAGCTTTCTTT
CDR3 protein: CASSGPLRRNTEAFF

CDR3 length: 13
J gene: TRBJ1-1
clone size: once
V gene: TRBV19
D gene: NA
CDR3 DNA: TGTGCCAGTAGTCTGGGGCGGGATACTGAAGCTTTCTTT
CDR3 protein: CASSLGRDTEAFF

CDR3 length: 15
J gene: TRBJ1-2
clone size: NA
V gene: TRBV19
D gene: NA
CDR3 DNA: TGTGCCAGTAATTCCGGGGACTGGGGGGCATATGGCTACACCTTC
CDR3 protein: CASNSGDWGAYGYTF

CDR3 length: 10
J gene: TRBJ2-5
clone size: NA
V gene: TRBV29-1
D gene: NA
CDR3 DNA: TGCAGCGTTGCAAGGGGGACCCAGTACTTC
CDR3 protein: CSVARGTQYF

CDR3 length: 12
J gene: TRBJ2-5
clone size: NA
V gene: TRBV6-5
D gene: NA
CDR3 DNA: TGTGCCAGCAGTTACTCTTGGGAGACCCAGTACTTC
CDR3 protein: CASSYSWETQYF

CDR3 length: 12
J gene: TRBJ1-2
clone size: NA
V gene: TRBV24-1
D gene: NA
CDR3 DNA: TGTGCCACCAGTGACCCCTCAAGAGGCTACACCTTC
CDR3 protein: CATSDPSRGYTF

CDR3 length: 15
J gene: TRBJ2-6
clone size: NA
V gene: TRBV9
D gene: NA
CDR3 DNA: TGTGCCAGCTCCCAGTCCGGGTCCGGGGCCAACGTCCTGACTTTC
CDR3 protein: CASSQSGSGANVLTF

CDR3 length: 14
J gene: TRBJ1-1
clone size: NA
V gene: TRBV6-5
D gene: TRBD1
CDR3 DNA: TGTGCCAGCAGTTACTCGACAGGGGTGACTGAAGCTTTCTTT
CDR3 protein: CASSYSTGVTEAFF

CDR3 length: 13
J gene: TRBJ2-1
clone size: NA
V gene: TRBV11-1
D gene: TRBD2
CDR3 DNA: TGTGCCAGCAGCCCCCGAACTAGCGGGGGAAAGTTCTTC
CDR3 protein: CASSPRTSGGKFF

CDR3 length: 15
J gene: TRBJ2-3
clone size: NA
V gene: TRBV4-1
D gene: NA
CDR3 DNA: TGCGCCAGCAGCCAAGTCACGGAGGTCACAGATACGCAGTATTTT
CDR3 protein: CASSQVTEVTDTQYF

CDR3 length: 15
J gene: TRBJ2-2
clone size: NA
V gene: TRBV6-6
D gene: NA
CDR3 DNA: TGTGCCAGCAGTTACGGCAGGGCGGGCACCGGGGAGCTGTTTTTT
CDR3 protein: CASSYGRAGTGELFF

CDR3 length: 18
J gene: TRBJ2-3
clone size: NA
V gene: TRBV2
D gene: TRBD2
CDR3 DNA: TGTGCCAGCAAAGGGCTTTGGGCGGGGGACGTGCCGAGAGATACGCAGTATTTT
CDR3 protein: CASKGLWAGDVPRDTQYF

CDR3 length: 15
J gene: TRBJ1-2
clone size: NA
V gene: TRBV30
D gene: TRBD1
CDR3 DNA: TGTGCCTGGAGTCAAAGGGGGCGGGCTAACTATGGCTACACCTTC
CDR3 protein: CAWSQRGRANYGYTF

CDR3 length: 15
J gene: TRBJ1-3
clone size: NA
V gene: TRBV7-2
D gene: NA
CDR3 DNA: TGTGCCAGCAGTGACTTGGGGGGGCTCCGAAACACCATATATTTT
CDR3 protein: CASSDLGGLRNTIYF

CDR3 length: 16
J gene: TRBJ1-3
clone size: NA
V gene: TRBV30
D gene: TRBD1
CDR3 DNA: TGTGCCTGGAGTGTACGGTCAGGGGGATCTGGAAACACCATATATTTT
CDR3 protein: CAWSVRSGGSGNTIYF

CDR3 length: 17
J gene: TRBJ2-2
clone size: NA
V gene: TRBV10-3
D gene: NA
CDR3 DNA: TGTGCCATCAGTGAGGGGGGGGGACATCTGAACACCGGGGAGCTGTTTTTT
CDR3 protein: CAISEGGGHLNTGELFF

CDR3 length: 15
J gene: TRBJ1-2
clone size: NA
V gene: TRBV5-1
D gene: TRBD1
CDR3 DNA: TGCGCCAGCAGCTATCCGGGACAGGGGTTCTATGGCTACACCTTC
CDR3 protein: CASSYPGQGFYGYTF

CDR3 length: 16
J gene: TRBJ2-7
clone size: once
V gene: TRBV15
D gene: TRBD1
CDR3 DNA: TGTGCCACCAGCAGAGAGTCCGACAGGGGCGGTCACGAGCAGTACTTC
CDR3 protein: CATSRESDRGGHEQYF

CDR3 length: 16
J gene: TRBJ2-2
clone size: once
V gene: TRBV7-2
D gene: TRBD1
CDR3 DNA: TGTGCCAGCAGCCCGGGTTGGACAGGGGCCACCGGGGAGCTGTTTTTT
CDR3 protein: CASSPGWTGATGELFF

CDR3 length: 14
J gene: TRBJ1-4
clone size: few
V gene: TRBV15
D gene: NA
CDR3 DNA: TGTGCCACCAGCAGAGGGGCAACTAATGAAAAACTGTTTTTT
CDR3 protein: CATSRGATNEKLFF

CDR3 length: 15
J gene: TRBJ1-1
clone size: NA
V gene: TRBV7-2
D gene: NA
CDR3 DNA: TGTGCCAGCAGCCATGGTGGGGGCGGATACACTGAAGCTTTCTTT
CDR3 protein: CASSHGGGGYTEAFF

CDR3 length: 14
J gene: TRBJ1-1
clone size: NA
V gene: TRBV30
D gene: TRBD1
CDR3 DNA: TGTGCCTGGAACAGGGGCAGCCGGAACACTGAAGCTTTCTTT
CDR3 protein: CAWNRGSRNTEAFF

CDR3 length: 16
J gene: TRBJ1-6
clone size: NA
V gene: TRBV4-3
D gene: NA
CDR3 DNA: TGCGCCAGCAGCCAAGAAGGGCTCGGGGCTAATTCACCCCTCCACTTT
CDR3 protein: CASSQEGLGANSPLHF

CDR3 length: 17
J gene: TRBJ1-5
clone size: NA
V gene: TRBV30
D gene: TRBD1
CDR3 DNA: TGTGCCTGGGGCCCCGGGACAGGCCCTTATAGCAATCAGCCCCAGCATTTT
CDR3 protein: CAWGPGTGPYSNQPQHF

CDR3 length: 13
J gene: TRBJ2-1
clone size: NA
V gene: TRBV19
D gene: NA
CDR3 DNA: TGTGCCAGTAAGGGCCGAGGGAACAATGAGCAGTTCTTC
CDR3 protein: CASKGRGNNEQFF

CDR3 length: 18
J gene: TRBJ1-5
clone size: NA
V gene: TRBV3-1/TRBV3-2
D gene: TRBD1
CDR3 DNA: TGTGCCAGCAGCCAAACCGGGACAGGTAAGTCGGTCAATCAGCCCCAGCATTTT
CDR3 protein: CASSQTGTGKSVNQPQHF

CDR3 length: 13
J gene: TRBJ1-2
clone size: few
V gene: TRBV27
D gene: NA
CDR3 DNA: TGTGCCAGCAGTTTCCGGGGGGCGTTCGGCTACACCTTC
CDR3 protein: CASSFRGAFGYTF

CDR3 length: 14
J gene: TRBJ2-7
clone size: NA
V gene: TRBV18
D gene: TRBD1
CDR3 DNA: TGTGCCAGCTCACCAGAGACAGGGGAAGACGAGCAGTACTTC
CDR3 protein: CASSPETGEDEQYF

CDR3 length: 15
J gene: TRBJ1-2
clone size: NA
V gene: TRBV9
D gene: NA
CDR3 DNA: TGTGCCAGCAGCGTAGGAGGGATCGAAAACTATGGCTACACCTTC
CDR3 protein: CASSVGGIENYGYTF

CDR3 length: 15
J gene: TRBJ1-2
clone size: NA
V gene: TRBV28
D gene: NA
CDR3 DNA: TGTGCCAGCAGTTCCCACCAACCTCACCTCGGGGGCTACACCTTC
CDR3 protein: CASSSHQPHLGGYTF

CDR3 length: 15
J gene: TRBJ2-7
clone size: NA
V gene: TRBV4-3
D gene: TRBD2
CDR3 DNA: TGCGCCAGCAGCCAAGGGACTAGCAAGGTTTACGAGCAGTACTTC
CDR3 protein: CASSQGTSKVYEQYF

CDR3 length: 16
J gene: TRBJ2-7
clone size: NA
V gene: TRBV5-6
D gene: TRBD2
CDR3 DNA: TGTGCCAGCAGCTCGACTAGCGGGGGGCGACAATACGAGCAGTACTTC
CDR3 protein: CASSSTSGGRQYEQYF

CDR3 length: 13
J gene: TRBJ2-1
clone size: NA
V gene: TRBV18
D gene: TRBD1
CDR3 DNA: TGTGCCAGCTCACCTATCAGGGGGCAGGAGGAGTTCTTC
CDR3 protein: CASSPIRGQEEFF

CDR3 length: 14
J gene: TRBJ1-1
clone size: NA
V gene: TRBV9
D gene: NA
CDR3 DNA: TGTGCCAGCAGCGTCTTGTCGGGGGATACTGAAGCTTTCTTT
CDR3 protein: CASSVLSGDTEAFF

CDR3 length: 16
J gene: TRBJ1-1
clone size: NA
V gene: TRBV7-8
D gene: NA
CDR3 DNA: TGTGCCAGCAGCTTAGGCTTGGGAAGTGCGAACACTGAAGCTTTCTTT
CDR3 protein: CASSLGLGSANTEAFF

CDR3 length: 14
J gene: TRBJ2-2
clone size: NA
V gene: TRBV7-3
D gene: TRBD1
CDR3 DNA: TGTGCCAGCAGACCAGGGGGTTCGGCCGGGGAGCTGTTTTTT
CDR3 protein: CASRPGGSAGELFF

CDR3 length: 13
J gene: TRBJ2-7
clone size: NA
V gene: TRBV7-9
D gene: NA
CDR3 DNA: TGTGCCAGCAGCTTAGCGCTTACCTACGAGCAGTACTTC
CDR3 protein: CASSLALTYEQYF

CDR3 length: 15
J gene: TRBJ2-7
clone size: once
V gene: TRBV6-5
D gene: TRBD1
CDR3 DNA: TGTGCCAGCAGTATCACGGACAGGGGAGTGCAGGAGCAGTACTTC
CDR3 protein: CASSITDRGVQEQYF

CDR3 length: 14
J gene: TRBJ2-2
clone size: NA
V gene: TRBV13
D gene: NA
CDR3 DNA: TGTGCCAGCAGCTTAGGGGGGGACACCGGGGAGCTGTTTTTT
CDR3 protein: CASSLGGDTGELFF

CDR3 length: 15
J gene: TRBJ1-6
clone size: few
V gene: TRBV6-1
D gene: NA
CDR3 DNA: TGTGCCAGCAGTGAGACAGCCCCGGTGGATTCACCCCTCCACTTT
CDR3 protein: CASSETAPVDSPLHF

CDR3 length: 11
J gene: TRBJ2-7
clone size: few
V gene: TRBV3-1/TRBV3-2
D gene: NA
CDR3 DNA: TGTGCCAGCAGCGGACCCTACGAGCAGTACTTC
CDR3 protein: CASSGPYEQYF

CDR3 length: 15
J gene: TRBJ1-1
clone size: few
V gene: TRBV7-3
D gene: TRBD1
CDR3 DNA: TGTGCCAGCAGCTTAATGGGGACAGCGGGATCTGAAGCTTTCTTT
CDR3 protein: CASSLMGTAGSEAFF

CDR3 length: 13
J gene: TRBJ2-1
clone size: NA
V gene: TRBV11-2
D gene: NA
CDR3 DNA: TGTGCCAGCAGCACCGGGACGAACAATGAGCAGTTCTTC
CDR3 protein: CASSTGTNNEQFF

CDR3 length: 14
J gene: TRBJ2-7
clone size: NA
V gene: TRBV5-1
D gene: NA
CDR3 DNA: TGCGCCAGCAGCTTGGGTGGGAGTTCCTACGAGCAGTACTTC
CDR3 protein: CASSLGGSSYEQYF

CDR3 length: 14
J gene: TRBJ1-6
clone size: NA
V gene: TRBV27
D gene: NA
CDR3 DNA: TGTGCCAGCAGTTTATTGGGACCGCTTAAACCCCTCCACTTT
CDR3 protein: CASSLLGPLKPLHF

CDR3 length: 17
J gene: TRBJ1-6
clone size: NA
V gene: TRBV7-2
D gene: NA
CDR3 DNA: TGTGCCAGCAGCTCCCAGGCCTTGGGCATTGGGAACTCACCCCTCCACTTT
CDR3 protein: CASSSQALGIGNSPLHF

CDR3 length: 14
J gene: TRBJ2-2
clone size: NA
V gene: TRBV6-2/TRBV6-3
D gene: NA
CDR3 DNA: TGTGCCAGCAGTTACTCCTCGAACACCGGGGAGCTGTTTTTT
CDR3 protein: CASSYSSNTGELFF

CDR3 length: 13
J gene: TRBJ2-1
clone size: medium-sized
V gene: TRBV5-4
D gene: NA
CDR3 DNA: TGTGCCAGCCGCCCCGTGAACTACAATGAGCAGTTCTTC
CDR3 protein: CASRPVNYNEQFF

CDR3 length: 14
J gene: TRBJ1-5
clone size: NA
V gene: TRBV19
D gene: NA
CDR3 DNA: TGTGCCAGTAGTATGGGGCAACTTAATCAGCCCCAGCATTTT
CDR3 protein: CASSMGQLNQPQHF

CDR3 length: 15
J gene: TRBJ1-6
clone size: NA
V gene: TRBV19
D gene: TRBD1
CDR3 DNA: TGTGCCACCCTAAAACAGGGGGACCACGGTTCACCCCTCCACTTT
CDR3 protein: CATLKQGDHGSPLHF

CDR3 length: 11
J gene: TRBJ2-7
clone size: NA
V gene: TRBV6-6
D gene: NA
CDR3 DNA: TGTGCCAGCAGTAACTACGGAGAGCAGTACTTC
CDR3 protein: CASSNYGEQYF

CDR3 length: 14
J gene: TRBJ1-1
clone size: once
V gene: TRBV7-8
D gene: NA
CDR3 DNA: TGTGCCAGCAGACAACCAGGGGCGGACACTGAAGCTTTCTTT
CDR3 protein: CASRQPGADTEAFF